Listed below are T cell receptor beta chains from one sample, sequenced in a study of blood T cell repertoires in COVID-19. The method was immunoSEQ multiplex PCR; TCRdb's version includes in-frame clones alone and lacks a portion of them. The data hold about 220,000 clones, with 88% observed a single time. Sequenced sample: PBMCs or T cells enriched from blood (not recorded which). All receptors derive from a woman aged 25 to 39 who had recovered from COVID-19. Both conserved end residues are part of each CDR3.

>TRBV9
CASSVGVGRDTEAFF
>TRBV27
CASSLGTGFGYTF
>TRBV7-2
CASSLDLAHQETQYF
>TRBV7-2
CASSISSYEQYF
>TRBV5-1
CASSQTEYNEQFF
>TRBV7-9
CASSLVVSGYEQFF
>TRBV7-2
CASVVRGGQSEQYF
>TRBV7-6
CASSLYGGEGSGANVLTF
>TRBV7-8
CASSSTTHGLVLSSPLHF
>TRBV11-2
CASSLVRDNYGYTF
>TRBV7-3
CASSSIPGTEAFF
>TRBV29-1
CSVTGTGDREAFF
>TRBV5-1
CASSWGGRGTEAFF
>TRBV24-1
CATSDYGTGKDNEQFF
>TRBV7-3
CASSLDSYNEQFF
>TRBV11-2
CASRRVKGSPDTQYF
>TRBV2
CASSVQGGTEAFF
>TRBV19
CASSSRVLGADGYTF
>TRBV9
CASSVTGFSYEQYF
>TRBV20-1
CSADRVYEQYF
>TRBV7-3
CASSQSGNSPLHF
>TRBV5-1
CASSLEAGMGEQFF
>TRBV9
CASSVGQRLNTGELFF
>TRBV7-6
CASSLDGPGTDTQYF
>TRBV6-5
CASSFKIAGGRYEQYF
>TRBV4-2
CASSQDGRGTPRLF
>TRBV4-3
CASSRVDTLANTGELFF
>TRBV4-3
CASSYDRGLNTEAFF